A single sample gave rise to the 2 T cell receptor beta chains below, sequenced in a study of memory CD4+ T cells and cytomegalovirus serostatus (dated by TCRdb to between 2018 and 2021). Preparation of the library involved the immunoSEQ multiplex PCR assay. The immuneACCESS repertoire file appears here via TCRdb, limited to in-frame rearrangements. These files lack a portion of the clones; in checked studies, under half of the deficit traces to unresolved V genes, and the cause of the others is not known. Within this sample are tens of thousands of clones, with 76% of them counted one time only. The ten largest account for around 4.3% of the sample. Single viable CD3+CD4+CD8-CD45RO+ cells were sorted as memory CD4+ T cells on a FACSAria II. Sample: memory CD4+ T cells from blood. Receptor source: an adult in good health and CMV-seropositive.

This chain uses TRBV18 with TRBJ2-7; D possibly matches TRBD1 or TRBD2 (5 bases each). The CDR3 has 13 residues. V lost 0 bases and J lost 7, with 10 bases in between. The V gene's germline CDR1 is KGHSH and CDR2 LQKENI. The CDR3 is CASSPPGESEQYF. CDR3 DNA: TGTGCCAGCTCACCACCGGGGGAATCGGAGCAGTACTTC.

A single count supports this clone. The V call is TRBV28, the J call TRBJ2-3; 9 bases map to TRBD1. The CDR3 extends over 15 amino acids. Per the germline V gene, CDR1 is MDHEN and CDR2 is SYDVKM. The V gene end was trimmed by 7 bases and the J gene end by 5 bases; junction bases not matched to a gene: 10. This chain's CDR3 is CASKKSGTGKDTQYF. DNA for the CDR3: TGTGCCAGCAAAAAATCCGGGACAGGGAAAGATACGCAGTATTTT.